This T cell receptor beta chain is from a study of blood T cell repertoires in COVID-19. Original handling: Nucleated cell number was recorded as an estimate derived from reference gene primer amplification. Profiled with immunoSEQ multiplex PCR; TCRdb holds only in-frame clones, not every one. The V and J calls and the clone size are those of that table, but D and trimming were determined from the DNA. The sample includes 130,000 or so clones, 88% seen only once; the top ten take about 10%. Trimming at V came to 0 bases and at J to 8 bases, leaving 18 bases not matched to a gene. Germline lookup yields CDR1 SGHRS and CDR2 YFSETQ. The CDR3 is 20 amino acids.

The J gene is TRBJ2-1, the V gene TRBV5-1; 12 nucleotides agree with TRBD2. The sequence was obtained from a man aged 55 to 70 with active or convalescent COVID-19. Sequenced: peripheral blood. CDR3 nucleotide sequence: TGCGCCAGCAGCTTGGTCACGGGGCTAAGGTTGACTAGCGGGAGCCATGAGCAGTTCTTC. Encoded protein: CASSLVTGLRLTSGSHEQFF.